This T cell receptor (beta chain) was sequenced in a study of shared clonotypes between healthy human individuals. Findings and caveats of the study: The study sampled only blood, and tissue repertoires likely differ.

Of note for this clone: Its antigen is unidentified.

The repertoire was sequenced with immunoSEQ multiplex PCR; TCRdb's copy has only in-frame clones and lacks some. The data hold about 2 million clones, with just under 95% observed a single time. Germline values: CDR1 MNHGY, CDR2 SVAAGI. This CDR3 has 13 amino acids. V lost 4 bases and J lost 6, with 13 bases in between. CD45RO-negative cells were positively selected for CCR7, leaving out terminally differentiated effector memory CD45RA+ cells. This receptor was obtained from a man aged 18-30 years in good health. This sequence joins TRBV6-9 and TRBJ2-7, with D possibly TRBD2 on 6 matching bases. Sample: naive CD8+ T cells sorted from blood. The CDR3 region has the DNA TGTGCCAGCAGTTGCCCTAGCGTCAGCGAGCAGTACTTC. Its translation: CASSCPSVSEQYF.